This T cell receptor beta chain was captured by sequencing in a study of T cell responses to AZD1222 COVID-19 vaccine. The CDR3 consists of 14 residues. The V gene lost 9 bases and the J gene lost 5 bases, with 17 bases spanning the gap. Germline V gene lookup returns CDR1 WSHSY and CDR2 SAAADI. Libraries were prepared by immunoSEQ multiplex PCR; TCRdb keeps only in-frame clonotypes and omits some of them. The sample has over 95,000 clones, roughly 90% seen once. Material: peripheral blood, obtained 28 days after the second AZD1222 dose. V and J are TRBV10-2 and TRBJ2-1; no clear D. The TCR comes from an adult who received the AZD1222 COVID-19 vaccine. The CDR3 is CASRLGIANNEQFF. DNA of the CDR3: TGCGCCAGTCGTTTAGGGATAGCAAACAATGAGCAGTTCTTC.